This note documents a single T cell receptor (beta chain) sequence. This specimen belongs to a study of Ad26.COV2.S vaccination and SARS-CoV-2 variants. Indicated treatment: some 20 received Ad26.COV2.S at low or high dose, single or two shots; 5 received placebo; per-sample allocation not given. Day 63 after the first vaccine or placebo injection was the time point for sampling. Using immunoSEQ multiplex PCR, the repertoire was profiled, and TCRdb retains in-frame clones only, with some absent. The sample has some 340,000 clones; approximately 86% are singletons. The source material was peripheral blood, sampled in a trial of Ad26.COV2.S vaccine versus placebo. The receptor's source is a person aged 18 to 59 who received the Ad26.COV2.S COVID-19 vaccine or a placebo.

Here the CDR3 reads CASSLGGVNEKLFF. CDR3 sequence (DNA): TGTGCCAGCAGTTTGGGGGGGGTCAATGAAAAACTGTTTTTT. The V gene is TRBV28, the J gene TRBJ1-4, with D maybe TRBD1 (5 bases). Trimming took off 3 bases at V and 5 bases at J, with 10 bases between the two ends. Germline lookup yields CDR1 MDHEN and CDR2 SYDVKM. The CDR3 is 14 amino acids.